Reported below is one T cell receptor beta chain. Adult donors, all healthy and HIV-negative, had no recent acute infections or vaccinations. The study separated CD4+ cells into CD45RA+ naive and CD45RA-negative memory subsets. This sample was included in a study of shared clonotypes between healthy human individuals. Study as a whole: Per donor, three plates held CD4 naive cells, three held CD4 memory, two held CD8 naive and one held CD8 memory.

Only in-frame clones appear in the TCRdb table, and some are missing; sequencing was by immunoSEQ multiplex PCR. The sample records 1,500,000 or so clones, approximately 96% being singletons. From germline, CDR1 is SGHRS and CDR2 YFSETQ. This CDR3 has 11 amino acids. The V and J ends lost 2 bases and 5 bases respectively, with 3 bases between them. Source material: naive CD4+ T cells sorted from blood. Subset reported: CD45RA+ positively selected. The origin of this receptor is a young man in good health. The rearrangement links TRBV5-1 to TRBJ2-3; D is undetermined. CDR3 nucleotides: TGCGCCAGCAGCTTCGAAGATACGCAGTATTTT. Protein product: CASSFEDTQYF.